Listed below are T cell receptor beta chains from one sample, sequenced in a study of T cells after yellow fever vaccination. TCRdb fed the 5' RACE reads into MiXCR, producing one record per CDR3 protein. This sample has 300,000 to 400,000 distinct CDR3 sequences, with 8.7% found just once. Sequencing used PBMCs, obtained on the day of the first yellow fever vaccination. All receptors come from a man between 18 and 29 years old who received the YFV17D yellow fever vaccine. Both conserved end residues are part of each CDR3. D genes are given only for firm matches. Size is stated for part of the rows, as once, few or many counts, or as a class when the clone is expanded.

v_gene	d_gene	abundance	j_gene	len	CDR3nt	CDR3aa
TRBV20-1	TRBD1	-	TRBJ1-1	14	TGCAGTGCTAGACCCGGGACAGGGTTCACTGAAGCTTTCTTT	CSARPGTGFTEAFF
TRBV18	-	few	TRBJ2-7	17	TGTGCCAGCTCATCACAAGGAACCCGGGCAAACGCGTACGAGCAGTACTTC	CASSSQGTRANAYEQYF
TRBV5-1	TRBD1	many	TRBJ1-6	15	TGCGCCAGCAGCTCGGGGACAGGCGATAATTCACCCCTCCACTTT	CASSSGTGDNSPLHF
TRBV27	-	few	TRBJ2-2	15	TGTGCCAGCAGTTTTGACAGGACGAACACCGGGGAGCTGTTTTTT	CASSFDRTNTGELFF
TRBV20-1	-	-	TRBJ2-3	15	TGCAGTGCCCTTGGACGCCCGGGGGGCACAGATACGCAGTATTTT	CSALGRPGGTDTQYF
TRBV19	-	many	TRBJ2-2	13	TGTGCCAGTAGTATCCAGGGAACCGGGGAGCTGTTTTTT	CASSIQGTGELFF
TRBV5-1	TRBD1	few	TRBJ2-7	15	TGCGCCAGCAGCTTAGGGGACAGGGACATCAACGAGCAGTACTTC	CASSLGDRDINEQYF
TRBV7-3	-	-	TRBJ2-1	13	TGTGCCAGCAGCCCCCAGAATGGGAATGAGCAGTTCTTC	CASSPQNGNEQFF
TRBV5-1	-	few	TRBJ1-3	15	TGCGCCAGCAGACCCCAGGGAACCACTGGAAACACCATATATTTT	CASRPQGTTGNTIYF
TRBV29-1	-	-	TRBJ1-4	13	TGCAGCGTTCTCTACACCTTTAATGAAAAACTGTTTTTT	CSVLYTFNEKLFF
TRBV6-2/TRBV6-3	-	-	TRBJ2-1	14	TGTGCCATCTCACAGGGATACTCCTACAATGAGCAGTTCTTC	CAISQGYSYNEQFF
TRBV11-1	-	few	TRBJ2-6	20	TGTGCCAGCAGCTTAGGGGCGGGTCGGAATCGCCACTCTGGGGCCAACGTCCTGACTTTC	CASSLGAGRNRHSGANVLTF
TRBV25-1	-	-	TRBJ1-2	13	TGTGCCAGCAGTGCCTACAGGGCAGCCGGCTACACCTTC	CASSAYRAAGYTF
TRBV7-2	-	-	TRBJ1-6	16	TGTGCCAGCAGCTTAGGGCGCGGCACTACTAATTCACCCCTCCACTTT	CASSLGRGTTNSPLHF
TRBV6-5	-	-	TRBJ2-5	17	TGTGCCAGCAGTTACTCCTTGTCAAGAAACTACCAAGAGACCCAGTACTTC	CASSYSLSRNYQETQYF
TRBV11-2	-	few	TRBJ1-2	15	TGTGCCAGCAGCTTAGGGGGCAGGTCCAGGGATGGCTACACCTTC	CASSLGGRSRDGYTF
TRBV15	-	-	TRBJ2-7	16	TGTGCCACCAGCAGAGATGGTGTAGGGAACCACTACGAGCAGTACTTC	CATSRDGVGNHYEQYF
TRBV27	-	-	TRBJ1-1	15	TGTGCCAGCATCTTTAGCCTGGCAGGGAACACTGAAGCTTTCTTT	CASIFSLAGNTEAFF
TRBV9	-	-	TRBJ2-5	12	TGTGCCAGCAGCCCACACCAAGAGACCCAGTACTTC	CASSPHQETQYF
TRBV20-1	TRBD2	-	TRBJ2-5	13	TGCAGTGCCACCCGGACTAGCGGGGCGACCCAGTACTTC	CSATRTSGATQYF
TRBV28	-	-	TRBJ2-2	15	TGTGCCAGCAGTTTCGGTGCTGGGGGCACCGGGGAGCTGTTTTTT	CASSFGAGGTGELFF
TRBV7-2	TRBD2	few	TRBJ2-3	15	TGTGCCAGTAGCGGGGGTGCTACTAGCACAGATACGCAGTATTTT	CASSGGATSTDTQYF
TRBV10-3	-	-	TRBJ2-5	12	TGTGCCAGCGGGGGGACAGAAGAGACCCAGTACTTC	CASGGTEETQYF
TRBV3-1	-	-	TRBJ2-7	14	TGTGCCAGCAGCCGGATTAGCTCGACCTACGAGCAGTACTTC	CASSRISSTYEQYF
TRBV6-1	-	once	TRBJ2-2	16	TGTGCCAGCAGCTCCATAGGACGTGGTAGCACCGGGGAGCTGTTTTTT	CASSSIGRGSTGELFF
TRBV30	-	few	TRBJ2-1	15	TGTGCCTGGAGTGTAGTGGGGGGGCGGGGCAATGAGCAGTTCTTC	CAWSVVGGRGNEQFF
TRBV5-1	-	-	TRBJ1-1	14	TGCGCCAGCAGCTTTTGGGGCTCGAACACTGAAGCTTTCTTT	CASSFWGSNTEAFF
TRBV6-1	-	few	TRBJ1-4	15	TGTGCCAGCCAAGGACAGCCCCTCGGGGTTGAAAAACTGTTTTTT	CASQGQPLGVEKLFF
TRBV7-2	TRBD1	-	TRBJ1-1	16	TGTGCCAGCAGCCGCGGGCAGGGGGTTTTGAGCACTGAAGCTCTCTTT	CASSRGQGVLSTEALF
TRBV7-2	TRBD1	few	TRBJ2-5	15	TGTGCCAGCAGCCCTCGGGACAGGGACGGGGAGACCCAGTACTTC	CASSPRDRDGETQYF
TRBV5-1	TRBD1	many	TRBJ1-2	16	TGCGCCAGCAGCTTGGCCCAGGGGGCGAGGAGTGATGGCTACACCTTC	CASSLAQGARSDGYTF
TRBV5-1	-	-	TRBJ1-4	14	TGCGCCAGCAGCCGCGGAGAGAAAGAGGAAAAACTGTTTTTT	CASSRGEKEEKLFF
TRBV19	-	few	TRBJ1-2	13	TGTGCCAGTAGTCAGGGACTTAACTATGGCTACACCTTC	CASSQGLNYGYTF
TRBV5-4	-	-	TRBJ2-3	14	TGTGCCAGCAGCCAGCCCTTAGCCCAGGATACGCAGTATTTT	CASSQPLAQDTQYF
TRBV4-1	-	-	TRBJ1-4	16	TGCGCCAGCAGCCAAGGCAGATTTGCAACTAATGAAAAACTGTTTTTT	CASSQGRFATNEKLFF
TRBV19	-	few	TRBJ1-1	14	TGTGCCAGTAGTATGATGGGGTTGGGCACTGAAGCTTTCTTT	CASSMMGLGTEAFF
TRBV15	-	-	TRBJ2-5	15	TGTGCCACCCGCAAAGGGCAGAACTACCAAGAGACCCAGTACTTC	CATRKGQNYQETQYF
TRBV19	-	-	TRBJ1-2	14	TGTGCCAGTAGTAATCAAGGACAGTACTATGGCTACACCTTC	CASSNQGQYYGYTF
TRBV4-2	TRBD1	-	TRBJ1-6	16	TGTGCCAGCAGCCGGGAGACAGGGGGTCAAGATTCACCCCTCCACTTT	CASSRETGGQDSPLHF
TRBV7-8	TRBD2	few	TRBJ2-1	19	TGTGCCAGCAGCTCCGCCGGGACTAGCGGGGGGGCGACAAACAATGAGCAGTTCTTC	CASSSAGTSGGATNNEQFF
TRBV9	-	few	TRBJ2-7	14	TGTGCCAGCAGCGTAGGTGGACTGGCCTACGAGCAGTACTTC	CASSVGGLAYEQYF
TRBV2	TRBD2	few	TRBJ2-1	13	TGTGCCAGCACGGGAGGTGGCTACAATGAGCAGTTCTTC	CASTGGGYNEQFF
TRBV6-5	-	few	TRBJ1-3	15	TGTGCCAGCAGTTACTCTTTCGGTACTGGAAACACCATATATTTT	CASSYSFGTGNTIYF
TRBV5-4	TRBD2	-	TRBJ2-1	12	TGTGCCATCACTAGCGGGGAACATGAGCAGTTCTTC	CAITSGEHEQFF
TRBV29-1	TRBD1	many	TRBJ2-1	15	TGCAGCGTTGTTCCCCTGGACAGGGGGTCGGTTGAGCAGTTCTTC	CSVVPLDRGSVEQFF
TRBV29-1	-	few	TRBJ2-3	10	TGCAGCACCGGGTCGGATACGCAGTATTTT	CSTGSDTQYF
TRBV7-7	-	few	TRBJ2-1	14	TGTGCTAGCAGTGACCCAAGTACAAGCAATGAGCAGTTCTTC	CASSDPSTSNEQFF
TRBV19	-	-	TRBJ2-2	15	TGTGCCAGTAGTATAACGCAGGCGAACACCGGGGAGCTGTTTTTT	CASSITQANTGELFF
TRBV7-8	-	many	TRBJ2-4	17	TGTGCCAGCACCTCAGAAAGACCCGGCGGAGCCAAAAACATTCAGTACTTC	CASTSERPGGAKNIQYF
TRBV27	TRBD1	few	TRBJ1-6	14	TGTGCCAGCAGAAATACAGGGGATAATTCACCCCTCCACTTT	CASRNTGDNSPLHF
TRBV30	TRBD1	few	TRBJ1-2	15	TGTGCCTGGAGTAAAGCAGGGGGCGGCGGCTATGGCTACACCTTC	CAWSKAGGGGYGYTF
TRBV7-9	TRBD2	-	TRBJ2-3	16	TGTGCCAGCAGCTTCGGTAGCGGGGGGACCACAGATACGCAGTATTTT	CASSFGSGGTTDTQYF
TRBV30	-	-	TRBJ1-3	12	TGTGCCTGGAGAACGGGGGCAAACACCATATATTTT	CAWRTGANTIYF
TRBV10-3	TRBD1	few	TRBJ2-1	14	TGTGCCATTTCGGGACAGGCCTCCTACAATGAGCAGTTCTTC	CAISGQASYNEQFF
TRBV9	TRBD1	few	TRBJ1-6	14	TGTGCCAGCAGCCAAGGGGACAGCAATTCACCCCTCCACTTT	CASSQGDSNSPLHF